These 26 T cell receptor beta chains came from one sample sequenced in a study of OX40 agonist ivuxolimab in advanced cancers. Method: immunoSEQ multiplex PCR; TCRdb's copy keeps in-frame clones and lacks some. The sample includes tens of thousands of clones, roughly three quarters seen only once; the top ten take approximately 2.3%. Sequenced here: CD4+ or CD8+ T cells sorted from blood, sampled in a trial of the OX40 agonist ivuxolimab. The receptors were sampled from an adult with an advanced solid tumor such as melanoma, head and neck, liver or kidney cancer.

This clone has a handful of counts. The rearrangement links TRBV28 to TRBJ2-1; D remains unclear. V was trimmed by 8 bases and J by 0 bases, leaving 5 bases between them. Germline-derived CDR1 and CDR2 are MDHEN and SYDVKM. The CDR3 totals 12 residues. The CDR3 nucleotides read TGTGCCAGCCCGAGCTCCTACAATGAGCAGTTCTTC. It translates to CASPSSYNEQFF.

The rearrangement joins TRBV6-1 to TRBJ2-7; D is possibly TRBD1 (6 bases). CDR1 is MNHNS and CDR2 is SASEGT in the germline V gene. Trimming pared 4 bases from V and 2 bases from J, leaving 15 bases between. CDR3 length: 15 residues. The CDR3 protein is CASSGPTGRAYEQYF. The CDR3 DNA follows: TGTGCCAGCAGTGGCCCGACAGGAAGAGCCTACGAGCAGTACTTC.

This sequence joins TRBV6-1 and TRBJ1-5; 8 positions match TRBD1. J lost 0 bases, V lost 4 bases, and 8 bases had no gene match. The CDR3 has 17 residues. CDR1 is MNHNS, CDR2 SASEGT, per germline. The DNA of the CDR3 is TGTGCCAGCAGTGGAGGGACAGGTTTCTTTAGCAATCAGCCCCAGCATTTT. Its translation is CASSGGTGFFSNQPQHF.

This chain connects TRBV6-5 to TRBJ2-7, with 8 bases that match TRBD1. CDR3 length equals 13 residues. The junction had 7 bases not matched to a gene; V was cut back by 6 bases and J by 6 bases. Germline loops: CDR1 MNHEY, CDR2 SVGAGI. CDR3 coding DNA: TGTGCCAGCAGCCCGGACAGGGCAGGCGAGCAGTACTTC. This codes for CASSPDRAGEQYF.

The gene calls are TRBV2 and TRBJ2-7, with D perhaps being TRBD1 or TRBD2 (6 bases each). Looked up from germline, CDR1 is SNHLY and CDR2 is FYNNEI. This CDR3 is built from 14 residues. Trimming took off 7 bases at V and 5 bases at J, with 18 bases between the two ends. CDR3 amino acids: CASNPLGAGNEQYF. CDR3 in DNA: TGTGCCAGCAACCCCTTGGGGGCGGGGAACGAGCAGTACTTC.

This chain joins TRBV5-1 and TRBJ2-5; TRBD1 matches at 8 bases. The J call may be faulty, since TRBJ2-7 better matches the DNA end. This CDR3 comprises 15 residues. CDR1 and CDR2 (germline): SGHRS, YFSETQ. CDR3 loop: CASSFGQGANDEQYF. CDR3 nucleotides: TGCGCCAGCAGCTTTGGCCAGGGGGCTAACGACGAGCAGTACTTC.

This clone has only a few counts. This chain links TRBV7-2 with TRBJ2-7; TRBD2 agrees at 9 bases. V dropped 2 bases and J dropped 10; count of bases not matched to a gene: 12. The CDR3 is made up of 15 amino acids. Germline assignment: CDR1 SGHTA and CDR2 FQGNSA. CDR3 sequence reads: CASSLTAGGPGIQYF. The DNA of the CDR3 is TGTGCCAGCAGCTTAACGGCGGGAGGGCCGGGTATCCAGTACTTC.

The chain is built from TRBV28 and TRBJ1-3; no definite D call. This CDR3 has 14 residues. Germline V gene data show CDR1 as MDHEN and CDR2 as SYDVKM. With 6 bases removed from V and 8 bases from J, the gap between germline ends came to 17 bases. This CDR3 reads CASSLNWGGDTIYF. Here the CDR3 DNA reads TGTGCCAGCAGCCTTAACTGGGGAGGAGACACCATATATTTT.

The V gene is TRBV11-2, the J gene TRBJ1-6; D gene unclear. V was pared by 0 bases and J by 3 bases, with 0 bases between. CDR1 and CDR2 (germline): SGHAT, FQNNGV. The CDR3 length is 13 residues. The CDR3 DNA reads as TGTGCCAGCAGCTTAGACTATAATTCACCCCTCCACTTT. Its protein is CASSLDYNSPLHF.

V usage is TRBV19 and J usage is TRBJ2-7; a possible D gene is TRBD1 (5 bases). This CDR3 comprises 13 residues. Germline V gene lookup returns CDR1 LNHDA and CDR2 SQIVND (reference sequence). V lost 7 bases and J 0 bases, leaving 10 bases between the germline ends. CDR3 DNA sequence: TGTGCCAGTAAAGGACATAACTCCTACGAGCAGTACTTC. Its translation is CASKGHNSYEQYF.

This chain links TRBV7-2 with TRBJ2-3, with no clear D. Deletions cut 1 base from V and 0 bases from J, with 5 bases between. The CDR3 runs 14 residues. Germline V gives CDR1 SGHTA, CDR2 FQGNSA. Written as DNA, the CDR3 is TGTGCCAGCAGCTTAGGTCACAGCACAGATACGCAGTATTTT. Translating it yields CASSLGHSTDTQYF.

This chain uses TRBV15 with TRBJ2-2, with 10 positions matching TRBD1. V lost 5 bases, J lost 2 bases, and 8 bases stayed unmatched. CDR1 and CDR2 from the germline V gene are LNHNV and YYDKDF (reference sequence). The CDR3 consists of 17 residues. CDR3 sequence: CATSDPDRGGNTGELFF. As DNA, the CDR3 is TGTGCCACCAGCGACCCGGACAGGGGGGGAAACACCGGGGAGCTGTTTTTT.

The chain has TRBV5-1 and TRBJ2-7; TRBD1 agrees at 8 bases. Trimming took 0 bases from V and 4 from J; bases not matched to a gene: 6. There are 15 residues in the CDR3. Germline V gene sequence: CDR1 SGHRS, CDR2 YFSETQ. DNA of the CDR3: TGCGCCAGCAGCTTGGGTCAGGGGGCCCTTTACGAGCAGTACTTC. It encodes CASSLGQGALYEQYF.

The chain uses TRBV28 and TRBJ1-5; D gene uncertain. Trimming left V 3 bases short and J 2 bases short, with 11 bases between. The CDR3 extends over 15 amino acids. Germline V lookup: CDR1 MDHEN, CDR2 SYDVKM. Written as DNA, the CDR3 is TGTGCCAGCAGTTTGGATGGACGACGCAATCAGCCCCAGCATTTT. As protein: CASSLDGRRNQPQHF.

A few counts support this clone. The CDR3 DNA is TGTGCCAGCAGCTGGAGCAAACGCGAGCAGTACTTC. Its protein is CASSWSKREQYF. The chain joins TRBV7-2 to TRBJ2-7; D gene unclear. The CDR3 runs to 12 residues. The germline V and J ends were trimmed by 4 bases and 6 bases, with 10 bases remaining between them. The germline gives CDR1 SGHTA, CDR2 FQGNSA. Combining the CDR3 with reference TRBV7-2 and TRBJ2-7 gives the whole variable domain GAGVSQSPSNKVTEKGKDVELRCDPISGHTALYWYRQSLGQGLEFLIYFQGNSAPDKSGLPSDRFSAERTGGSVSTLTIQRTQQEDSAVYLCASSWSKREQYFGPGTRLTVT.

The DNA of the CDR3 is TGTGCCAGCAGCTTAGGCGGACTAGCGGGGGTTGAGCAGTTCTTC. Translated, it gives CASSLGGLAGVEQFF. The chain couples TRBV7-9 to TRBJ2-1, with TRBD2 matching over 13 bases. The CDR3 is 15 residues long. Per germline, CDR1 SEHNR and CDR2 FQNEAQ (reference sequence). J gave up 9 bases and V 1 base, and 3 bases lay outside the gene matches. The variable domain in full, completed from reference TRBV7-9 and TRBJ2-1, reads DTGVSQNPRHKITKRGQNVTFRCDPISEHNRLYWYRQTLGQGPEFLTYFQNEAQLEKSRLLSDRFSAERPKGSFSTLEIQRTEQGDSAMYLCASSLGGLAGVEQFFGPGTRLTVL.

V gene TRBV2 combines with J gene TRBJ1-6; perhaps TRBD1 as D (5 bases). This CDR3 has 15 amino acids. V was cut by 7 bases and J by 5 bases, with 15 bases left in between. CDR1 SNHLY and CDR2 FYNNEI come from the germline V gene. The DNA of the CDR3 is TGTGCCAGCATAGTCCGGCAGGGCGATAATTCACCCCTCCACTTT. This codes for CASIVRQGDNSPLHF.

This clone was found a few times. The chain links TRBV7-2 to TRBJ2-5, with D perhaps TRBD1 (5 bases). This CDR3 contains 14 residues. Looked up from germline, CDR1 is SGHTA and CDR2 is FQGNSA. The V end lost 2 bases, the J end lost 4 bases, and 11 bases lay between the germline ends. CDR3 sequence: CASSLQGAPETQYF. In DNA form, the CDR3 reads TGTGCCAGCAGCTTACAAGGGGCGCCAGAGACCCAGTACTTC.

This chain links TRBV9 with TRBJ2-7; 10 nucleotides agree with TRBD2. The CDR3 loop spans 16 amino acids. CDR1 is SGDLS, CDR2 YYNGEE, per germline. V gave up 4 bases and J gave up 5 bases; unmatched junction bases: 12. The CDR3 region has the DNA TGTGCCAGCAGCTTCGCTAGCGGGGGTTCCTTTAACGAGCAGTACTTC. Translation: CASSFASGGSFNEQYF.

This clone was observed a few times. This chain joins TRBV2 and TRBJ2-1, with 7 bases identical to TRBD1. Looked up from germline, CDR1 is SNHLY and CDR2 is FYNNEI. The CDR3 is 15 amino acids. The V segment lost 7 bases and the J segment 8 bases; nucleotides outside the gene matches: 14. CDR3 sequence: CASMRGPPDTDEQFF. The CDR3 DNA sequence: TGTGCCAGCATGAGGGGGCCCCCCGATACCGATGAGCAGTTCTTC. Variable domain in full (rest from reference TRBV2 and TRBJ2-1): EPEVTQTPSHQVTQMGQEVILRCVPISNHLYFYWYRQILGQKVEFLVSFYNNEISEKSEIFDDQFSVERPDGSNFTLKIRSTKLEDSAMYFCASMRGPPDTDEQFFGPGTRLTVL.

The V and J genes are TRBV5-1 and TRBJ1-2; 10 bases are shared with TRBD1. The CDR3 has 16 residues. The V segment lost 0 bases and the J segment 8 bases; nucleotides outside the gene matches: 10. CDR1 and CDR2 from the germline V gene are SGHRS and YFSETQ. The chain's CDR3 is CASSLAGTGAAKGYTF. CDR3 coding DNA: TGCGCCAGCAGCTTGGCTGGGACAGGGGCCGCAAAAGGCTACACCTTC.

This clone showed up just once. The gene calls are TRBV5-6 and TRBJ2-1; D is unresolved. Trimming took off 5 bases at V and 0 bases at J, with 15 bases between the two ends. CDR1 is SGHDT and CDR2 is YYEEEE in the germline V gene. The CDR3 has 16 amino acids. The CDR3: CASRFRTSSSYNEQFF. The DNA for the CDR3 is TGTGCCAGCAGGTTCAGAACCAGCAGCTCCTACAATGAGCAGTTCTTC.

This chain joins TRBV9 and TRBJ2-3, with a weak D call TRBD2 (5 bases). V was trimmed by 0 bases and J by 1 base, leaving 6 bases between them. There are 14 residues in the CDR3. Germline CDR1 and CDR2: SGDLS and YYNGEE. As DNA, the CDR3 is TGTGCCAGCAGCGTAGGTAGCGGCACAGATACGCAGTATTTT. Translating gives CASSVGSGTDTQYF.

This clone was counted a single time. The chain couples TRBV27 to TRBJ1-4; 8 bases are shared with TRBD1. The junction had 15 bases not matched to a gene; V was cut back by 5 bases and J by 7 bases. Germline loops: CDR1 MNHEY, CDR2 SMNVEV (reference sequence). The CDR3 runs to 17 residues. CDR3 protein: CASSLGQGVNRIEKLFF. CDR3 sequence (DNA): TGTGCCAGCAGTCTAGGACAGGGAGTTAACCGTATTGAAAAACTGTTTTTT.

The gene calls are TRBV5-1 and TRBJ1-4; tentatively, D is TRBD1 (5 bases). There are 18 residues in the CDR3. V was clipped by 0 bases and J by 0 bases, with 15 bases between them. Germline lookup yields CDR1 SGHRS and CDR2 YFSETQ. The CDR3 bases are TGCGCCAGCAGCTTGGCTGGGGCTAATTATGCAACTAATGAAAAACTGTTTTTT. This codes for CASSLAGANYATNEKLFF. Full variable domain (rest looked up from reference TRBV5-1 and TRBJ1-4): KAGVTQTPRYLIKTRGQQVTLSCSPISGHRSVSWYQQTPGQGLQFLFEYFSETQRNKGNFPGRFSGRQFSNSRSEMNVSTLELGDSALYLCASSLAGANYATNEKLFFGSGTQLSVL.

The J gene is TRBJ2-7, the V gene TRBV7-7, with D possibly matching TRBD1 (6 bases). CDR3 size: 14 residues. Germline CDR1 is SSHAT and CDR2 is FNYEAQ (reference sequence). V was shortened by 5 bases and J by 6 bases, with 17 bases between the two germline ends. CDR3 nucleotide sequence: TGTGCCAGCAGCCTTACAGGGAGTGCGGGCGAGCAGTACTTC. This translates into CASSLTGSAGEQYF.